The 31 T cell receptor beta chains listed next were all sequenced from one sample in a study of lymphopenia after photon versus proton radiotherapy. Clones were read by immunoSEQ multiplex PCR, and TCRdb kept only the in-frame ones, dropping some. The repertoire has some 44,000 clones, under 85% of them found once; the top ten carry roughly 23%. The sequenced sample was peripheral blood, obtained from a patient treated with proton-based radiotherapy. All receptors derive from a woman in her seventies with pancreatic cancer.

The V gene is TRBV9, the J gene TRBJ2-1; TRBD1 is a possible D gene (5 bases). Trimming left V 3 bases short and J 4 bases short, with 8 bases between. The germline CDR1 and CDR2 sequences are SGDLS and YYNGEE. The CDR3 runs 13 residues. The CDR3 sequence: CASSEGRYNEQFF. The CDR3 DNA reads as TGTGCCAGCAGCGAGGGGCGATACAATGAGCAGTTCTTC.

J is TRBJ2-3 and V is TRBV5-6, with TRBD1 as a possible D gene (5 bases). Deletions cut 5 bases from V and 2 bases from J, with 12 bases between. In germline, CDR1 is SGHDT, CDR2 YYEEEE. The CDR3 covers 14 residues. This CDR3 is CASSFWGATDTQYF. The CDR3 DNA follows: TGTGCCAGCAGTTTTTGGGGCGCCACAGATACGCAGTATTTT.

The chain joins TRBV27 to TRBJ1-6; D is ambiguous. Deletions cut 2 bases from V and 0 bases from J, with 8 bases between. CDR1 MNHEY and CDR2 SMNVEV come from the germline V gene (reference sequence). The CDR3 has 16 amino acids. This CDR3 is CASSLGRSSYNSPLHF. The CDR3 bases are TGTGCCAGCAGTTTAGGCAGGAGCTCCTATAATTCACCCCTCCACTTT.

The CDR3 loop reads CASRVGTGTGEKLFF. For the CDR3, the DNA is TGTGCCAGCAGGGTGGGGACAGGGACGGGTGAAAAACTGTTTTTT. The chain carries TRBV6-1 and TRBJ1-4; 9 nucleotides align to TRBD1. V shed 6 bases, J shed 7 bases, and the junction held 9 bases outside the gene matches. CDR3 length: 15 amino acids. Germline CDR1 reads MNHNS; CDR2 reads SASEGT.

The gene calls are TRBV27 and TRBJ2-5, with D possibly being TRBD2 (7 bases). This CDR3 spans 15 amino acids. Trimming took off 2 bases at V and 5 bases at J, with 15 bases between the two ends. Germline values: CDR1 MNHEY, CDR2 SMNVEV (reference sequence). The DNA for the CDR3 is TGTGCCAGCAGTTTAGACAAACAGGGAGGGGAGACCCAGTACTTC. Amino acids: CASSLDKQGGETQYF.

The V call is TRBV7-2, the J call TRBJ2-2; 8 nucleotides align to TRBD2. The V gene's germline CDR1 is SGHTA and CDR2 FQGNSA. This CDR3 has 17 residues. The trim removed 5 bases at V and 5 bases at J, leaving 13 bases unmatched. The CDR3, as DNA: TGTGCCAGCAGCCCAAATCCCCCCGGGGGGGCGACCGGGGAGCTGTTTTTT. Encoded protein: CASSPNPPGGATGELFF. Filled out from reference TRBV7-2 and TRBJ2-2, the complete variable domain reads GAGVSQSPSNKVTEKGKDVELRCDPISGHTALYWYRQSLGQGLEFLIYFQGNSAPDKSGLPSDRFSAERTGGSVSTLTIQRTQQEDSAVYLCASSPNPPGGATGELFFGEGSRLTVL.

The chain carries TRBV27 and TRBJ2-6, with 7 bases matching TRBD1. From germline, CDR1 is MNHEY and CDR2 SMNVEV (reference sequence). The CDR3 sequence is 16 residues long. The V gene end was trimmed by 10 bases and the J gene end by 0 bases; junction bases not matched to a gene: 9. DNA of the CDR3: TGTGCCACCTCTCAGGGGGTAAGCTCTGGGGCCAACGTCCTGACTTTC. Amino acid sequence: CATSQGVSSGANVLTF.

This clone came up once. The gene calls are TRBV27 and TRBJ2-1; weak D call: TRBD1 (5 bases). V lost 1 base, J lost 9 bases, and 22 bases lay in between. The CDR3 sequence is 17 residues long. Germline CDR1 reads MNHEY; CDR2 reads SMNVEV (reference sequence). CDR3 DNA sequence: TGTGCCAGCAGTTTATTAGGGGCCGCTGGTTTACTTCGTGAGCAGTTCTTC. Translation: CASSLLGAAGLLREQFF.

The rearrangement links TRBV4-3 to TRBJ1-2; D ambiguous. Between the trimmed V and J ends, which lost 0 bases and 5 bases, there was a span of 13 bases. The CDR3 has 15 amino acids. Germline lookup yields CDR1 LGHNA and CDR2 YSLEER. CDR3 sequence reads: CASSQDSGLGYGYTF. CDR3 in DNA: TGCGCCAGCAGCCAAGATTCGGGTTTAGGATATGGCTACACCTTC.

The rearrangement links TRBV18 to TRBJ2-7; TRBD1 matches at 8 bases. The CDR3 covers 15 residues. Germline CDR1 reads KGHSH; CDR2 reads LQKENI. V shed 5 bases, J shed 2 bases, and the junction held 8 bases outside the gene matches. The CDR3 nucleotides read TGTGCCAGCTCATCCGGACAGGGCCCGACCTACGAGCAGTACTTC. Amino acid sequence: CASSSGQGPTYEQYF.

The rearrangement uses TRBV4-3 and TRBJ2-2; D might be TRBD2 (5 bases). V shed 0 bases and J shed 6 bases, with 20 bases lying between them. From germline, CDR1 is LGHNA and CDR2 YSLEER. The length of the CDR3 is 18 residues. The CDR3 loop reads CASSQDLMGEGLAGELFF. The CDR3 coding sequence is TGCGCCAGCAGCCAAGACTTAATGGGCGAGGGCCTGGCCGGGGAGCTGTTTTTT.

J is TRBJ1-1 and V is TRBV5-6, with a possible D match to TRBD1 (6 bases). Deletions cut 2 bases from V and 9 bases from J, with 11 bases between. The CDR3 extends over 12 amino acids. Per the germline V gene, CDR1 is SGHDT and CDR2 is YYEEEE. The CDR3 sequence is CASSLRQEKAFF. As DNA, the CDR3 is TGTGCCAGCAGCTTAAGACAGGAAAAAGCTTTCTTT. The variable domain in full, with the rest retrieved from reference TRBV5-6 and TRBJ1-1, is DAGVTQSPTHLIKTRGQQVTLRCSPKSGHDTVSWYQQALGQGPQFIFQYYEEEERQRGNFPDRFSGHQFPNYSSELNVNALLLGDSALYLCASSLRQEKAFFGQGTRLTVV.

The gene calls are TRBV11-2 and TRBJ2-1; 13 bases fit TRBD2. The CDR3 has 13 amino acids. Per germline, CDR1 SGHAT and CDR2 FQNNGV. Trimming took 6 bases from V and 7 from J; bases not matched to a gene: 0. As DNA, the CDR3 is TGTGCCAGCAGACTAGCGGGAGGGAATGAGCAGTTCTTC. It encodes CASRLAGGNEQFF. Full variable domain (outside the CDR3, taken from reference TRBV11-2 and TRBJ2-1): EAGVAQSPRYKIIEKRQSVAFWCNPISGHATLYWYQQILGQGPKLLIQFQNNGVVDDSQLPKDRFSAERLKGVDSTLKIQPAKLEDSAVYLCASRLAGGNEQFFGPGTRLTVL.

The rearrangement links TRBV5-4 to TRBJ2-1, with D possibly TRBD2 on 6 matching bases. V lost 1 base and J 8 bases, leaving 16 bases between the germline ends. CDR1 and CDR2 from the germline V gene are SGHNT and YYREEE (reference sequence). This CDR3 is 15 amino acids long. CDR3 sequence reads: CASSLWSSGVDEQFF. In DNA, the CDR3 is TGTGCCAGCAGCTTGTGGAGTAGCGGCGTCGATGAGCAGTTCTTC.

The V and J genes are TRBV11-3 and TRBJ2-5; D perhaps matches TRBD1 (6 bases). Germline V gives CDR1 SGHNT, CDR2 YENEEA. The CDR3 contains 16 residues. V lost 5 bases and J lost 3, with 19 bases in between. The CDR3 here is CASSPFRTDYEETQYF. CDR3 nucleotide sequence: TGTGCCAGCAGCCCTTTCCGGACAGACTACGAAGAGACCCAGTACTTC.

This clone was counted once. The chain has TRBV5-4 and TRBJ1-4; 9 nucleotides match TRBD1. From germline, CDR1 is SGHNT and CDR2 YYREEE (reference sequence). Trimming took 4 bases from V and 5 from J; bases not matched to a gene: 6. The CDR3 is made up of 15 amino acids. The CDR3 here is CASSQPGQGNEKLFF. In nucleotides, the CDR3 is TGTGCCAGCAGCCAGCCGGGACAGGGCAATGAAAAACTGTTTTTT.

The CDR3 spells CASSPLGPPGDTQYF. CDR3 coding DNA: TGTGCCAGCAGCCCCCTGGGCCCCCCCGGAGATACGCAGTATTTT. The genes are TRBV9 and TRBJ2-3; no clear D gene. This CDR3 spans 15 amino acids. V was shortened by 4 bases and J by 5 bases, with 17 bases between the two germline ends. CDR1 and CDR2 from the germline V gene are SGDLS and YYNGEE.

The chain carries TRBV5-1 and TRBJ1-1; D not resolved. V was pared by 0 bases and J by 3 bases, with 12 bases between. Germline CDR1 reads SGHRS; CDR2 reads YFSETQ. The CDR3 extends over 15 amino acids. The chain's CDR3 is CASSLGMADDTEAFF. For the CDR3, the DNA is TGCGCCAGCAGCTTGGGGATGGCCGACGACACTGAAGCTTTCTTT.

The CDR3 loop reads CASRPSGGFGSWAPLHF. As DNA, the CDR3 is TGTGCCAGCAGGCCCTCGGGAGGGTTTGGGTCATGGGCACCCCTCCACTTT. The chain employs TRBV28 and TRBJ1-6; D ambiguous. Trimming cost V 6 bases and J 11 bases, with 26 bases left between them. This CDR3 has 17 residues. Looked up from germline, CDR1 is MDHEN and CDR2 is SYDVKM.

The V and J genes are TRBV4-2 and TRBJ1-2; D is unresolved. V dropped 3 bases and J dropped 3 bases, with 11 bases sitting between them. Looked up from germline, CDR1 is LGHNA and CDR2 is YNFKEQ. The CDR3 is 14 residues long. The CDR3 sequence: CASSHDAPDYGYTF. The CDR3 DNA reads TGTGCCAGCAGCCATGACGCCCCGGACTATGGCTACACCTTC.

CDR3 loop: CASSYSAAGLTEAFF. DNA for the CDR3: TGTGCCAGCAGTTACTCGGCTGCAGGGCTCACTGAAGCTTTCTTT. The chain is built from TRBV6-5 and TRBJ1-1, with D possibly being TRBD1 (5 bases). This CDR3 is built from 15 residues. Per the germline V gene, CDR1 is MNHEY and CDR2 is SVGAGI. V shed 0 bases and J shed 4 bases, with 12 bases lying between them.

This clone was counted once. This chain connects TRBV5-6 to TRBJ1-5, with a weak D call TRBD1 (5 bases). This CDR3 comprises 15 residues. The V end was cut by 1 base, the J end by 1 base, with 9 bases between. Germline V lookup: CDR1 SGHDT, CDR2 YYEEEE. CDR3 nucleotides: TGTGCCAGCAGCTTGCAGGGCTTGAGCAATCAGCCCCAGCATTTT. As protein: CASSLQGLSNQPQHF.

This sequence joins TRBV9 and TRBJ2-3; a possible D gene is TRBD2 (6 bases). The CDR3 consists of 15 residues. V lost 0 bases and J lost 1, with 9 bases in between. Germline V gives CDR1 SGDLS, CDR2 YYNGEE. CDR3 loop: CASSVVGGRTDTQYF. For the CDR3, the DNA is TGTGCCAGCAGCGTAGTGGGAGGACGCACAGATACGCAGTATTTT.

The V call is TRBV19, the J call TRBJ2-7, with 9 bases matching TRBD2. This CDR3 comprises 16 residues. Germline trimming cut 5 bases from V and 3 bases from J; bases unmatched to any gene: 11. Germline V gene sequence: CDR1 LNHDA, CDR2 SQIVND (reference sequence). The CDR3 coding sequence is TGTGCCAGTAGTCCCCAAGGGCGGGAGGGCCTCTACGAGCAGTACTTC. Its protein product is CASSPQGREGLYEQYF.

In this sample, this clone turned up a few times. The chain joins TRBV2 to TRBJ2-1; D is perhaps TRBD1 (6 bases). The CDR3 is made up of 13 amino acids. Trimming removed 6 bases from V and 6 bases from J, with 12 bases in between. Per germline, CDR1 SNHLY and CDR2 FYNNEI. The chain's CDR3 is CASRDGQPNEQFF. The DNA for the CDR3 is TGTGCCAGCAGAGATGGACAGCCCAATGAGCAGTTCTTC.

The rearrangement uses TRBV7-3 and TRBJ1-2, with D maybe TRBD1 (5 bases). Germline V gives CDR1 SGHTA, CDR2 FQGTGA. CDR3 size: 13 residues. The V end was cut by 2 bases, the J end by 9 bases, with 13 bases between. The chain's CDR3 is CASSLVGDRSYTF. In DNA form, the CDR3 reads TGTGCCAGCAGCTTAGTGGGGGATAGGAGCTACACCTTC.

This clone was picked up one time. CDR3 DNA sequence: TGTGCCAGCTGCTTCACCGGGACCGGGGGGGAGACCCAGTACTTC. As protein: CASCFTGTGGETQYF. V usage is TRBV27 and J usage is TRBJ2-5, with 7 bases fitting TRBD2. The V gene end was trimmed by 8 bases and the J gene end by 5 bases; junction bases not matched to a gene: 14. This CDR3 is 15 amino acids long. The germline V gene has CDR1 MNHEY and CDR2 SMNVEV (reference sequence).

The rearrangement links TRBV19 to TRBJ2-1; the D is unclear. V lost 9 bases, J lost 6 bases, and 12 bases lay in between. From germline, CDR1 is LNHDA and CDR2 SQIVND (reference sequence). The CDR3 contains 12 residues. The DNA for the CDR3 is TGTGCCAGCGGCTGGGGTCCCAATGAGCAGTTCTTC. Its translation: CASGWGPNEQFF.

The CDR3 bases are TGTGCCAGCAGCATCCGGGACAACTCCTACGAGCAGTACTTC. Protein sequence: CASSIRDNSYEQYF. This sequence joins TRBV5-4 and TRBJ2-7; maybe TRBD1 (6 bases). Trimming stripped 4 bases from V and 0 bases from J, with 11 bases between. The CDR3 loop spans 14 amino acids. Germline CDR1 is SGHNT and CDR2 is YYREEE (reference sequence).

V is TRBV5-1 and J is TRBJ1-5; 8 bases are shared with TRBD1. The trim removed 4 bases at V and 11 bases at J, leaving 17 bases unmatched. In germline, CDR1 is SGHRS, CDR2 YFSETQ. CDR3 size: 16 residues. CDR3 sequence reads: CASSLGGTGVLGTQHF. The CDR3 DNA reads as TGCGCCAGCAGCCTGGGGGGGACAGGCGTTTTGGGTACCCAGCATTTT.

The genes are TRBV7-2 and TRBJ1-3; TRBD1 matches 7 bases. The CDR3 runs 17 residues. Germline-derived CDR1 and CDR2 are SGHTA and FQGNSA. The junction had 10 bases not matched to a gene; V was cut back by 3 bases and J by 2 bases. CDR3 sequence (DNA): TGTGCCAGCAGCTTGAGCGGTTCAGGGGGTCCTGGAAACACCATATATTTT. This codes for CASSLSGSGGPGNTIYF. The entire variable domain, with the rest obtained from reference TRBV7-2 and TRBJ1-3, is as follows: GAGVSQSPSNKVTEKGKDVELRCDPISGHTALYWYRQSLGQGLEFLIYFQGNSAPDKSGLPSDRFSAERTGGSVSTLTIQRTQQEDSAVYLCASSLSGSGGPGNTIYFGEGSWLTVV.